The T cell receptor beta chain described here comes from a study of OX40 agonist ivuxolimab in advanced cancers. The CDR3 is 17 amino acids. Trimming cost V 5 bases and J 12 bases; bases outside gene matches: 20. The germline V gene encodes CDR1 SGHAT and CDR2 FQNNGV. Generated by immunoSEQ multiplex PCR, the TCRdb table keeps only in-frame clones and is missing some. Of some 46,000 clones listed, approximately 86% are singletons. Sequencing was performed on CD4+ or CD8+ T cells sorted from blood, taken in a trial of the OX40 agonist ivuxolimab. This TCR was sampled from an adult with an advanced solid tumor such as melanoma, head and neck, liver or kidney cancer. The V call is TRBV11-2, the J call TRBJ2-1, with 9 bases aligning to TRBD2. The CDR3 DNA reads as TGTGCCAGCAGCCTCGGCGGAGGCGGGGGGGTTCCCTTGGGGCAGTTCTTC. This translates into CASSLGGGGGVPLGQFF.